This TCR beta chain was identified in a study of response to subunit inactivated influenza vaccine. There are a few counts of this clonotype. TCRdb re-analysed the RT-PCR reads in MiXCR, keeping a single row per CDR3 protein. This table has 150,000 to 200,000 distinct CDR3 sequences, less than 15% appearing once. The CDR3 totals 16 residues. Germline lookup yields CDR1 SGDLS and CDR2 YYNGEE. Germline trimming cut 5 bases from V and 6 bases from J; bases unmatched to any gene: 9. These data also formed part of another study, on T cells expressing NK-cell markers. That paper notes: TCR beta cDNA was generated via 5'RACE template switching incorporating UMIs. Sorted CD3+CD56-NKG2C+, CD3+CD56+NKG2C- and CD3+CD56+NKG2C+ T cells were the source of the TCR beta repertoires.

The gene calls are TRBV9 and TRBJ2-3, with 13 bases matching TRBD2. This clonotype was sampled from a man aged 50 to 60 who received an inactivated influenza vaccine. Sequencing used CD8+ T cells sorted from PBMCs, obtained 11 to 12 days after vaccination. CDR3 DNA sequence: TGTGCCAGCAGAGCACTAGCGGGAGGGCCGAAGGATACGCAGTATTTT. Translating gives CASRALAGGPKDTQYF.